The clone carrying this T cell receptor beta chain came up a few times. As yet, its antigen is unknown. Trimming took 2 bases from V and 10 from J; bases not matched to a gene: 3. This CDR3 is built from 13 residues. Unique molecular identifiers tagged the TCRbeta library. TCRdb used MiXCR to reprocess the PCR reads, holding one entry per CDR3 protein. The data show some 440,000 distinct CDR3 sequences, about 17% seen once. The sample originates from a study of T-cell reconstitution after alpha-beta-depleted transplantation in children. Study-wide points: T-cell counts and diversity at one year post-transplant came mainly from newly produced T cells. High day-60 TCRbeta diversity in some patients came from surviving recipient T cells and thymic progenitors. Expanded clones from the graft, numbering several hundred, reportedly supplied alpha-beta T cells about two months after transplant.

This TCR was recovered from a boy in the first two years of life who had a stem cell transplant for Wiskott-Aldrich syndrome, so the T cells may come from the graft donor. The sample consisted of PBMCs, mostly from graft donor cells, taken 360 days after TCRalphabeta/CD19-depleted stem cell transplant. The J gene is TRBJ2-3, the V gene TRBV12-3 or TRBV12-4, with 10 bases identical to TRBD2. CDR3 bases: TGTGCCAGCAGTTTACTAGCGGGAGTTCCGCAGTATTTT. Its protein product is CASSLLAGVPQYF.